This T cell receptor (beta chain) was captured by sequencing in a study of T cell repertoires in cytomegalovirus infection. TCRdb redid the calling of the reads with MiXCR, one entry per CDR3 protein. Of hundreds of thousands of distinct CDR3 sequences listed, roughly 30% are singletons. In the case of this clonotype: The antigen is undetermined. A single base separates this from a much larger clone, so it may be a read error.

This CDR3 region has 14 residues. With 4 bases removed from V and 4 bases from J, the gap between germline ends came to 11 bases. Germline V gene lookup returns CDR1 SGHVS and CDR2 FQNEAQ. V usage is TRBV7-8 and J usage is TRBJ2-1; perhaps TRBD2 as D (5 bases). This specimen consisted of cultured CD8+ T cells from PBMCs, obtained from culture after CMV antigen stimulation. This sequence was found in a human donor in good health (CMV status not recorded). Some clones in this sample may be carry-over from other donors' samples. Here the CDR3 reads CASSYGLLYNEQFF. CDR3 nucleotides: TGTGCCAGCAGCTACGGACTCTTATACAATGAGCAGTTCTTC.